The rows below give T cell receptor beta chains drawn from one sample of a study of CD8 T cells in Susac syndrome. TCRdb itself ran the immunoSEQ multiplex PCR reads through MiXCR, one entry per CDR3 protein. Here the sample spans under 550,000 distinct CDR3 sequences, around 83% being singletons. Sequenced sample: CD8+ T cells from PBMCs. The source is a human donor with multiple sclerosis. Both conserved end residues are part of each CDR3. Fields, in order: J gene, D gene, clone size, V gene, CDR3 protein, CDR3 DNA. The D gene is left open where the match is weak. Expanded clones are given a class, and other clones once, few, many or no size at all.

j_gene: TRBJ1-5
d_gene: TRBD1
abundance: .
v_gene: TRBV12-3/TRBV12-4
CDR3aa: CASSFGILPGQDNQPQHF
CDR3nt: TGTGCCAGCAGTTTTGGGATCTTGCCCGGACAGGACAATCAGCCCCAGCATTTT

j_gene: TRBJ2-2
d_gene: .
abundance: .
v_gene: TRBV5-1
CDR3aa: CASSFDALRGTGELFF
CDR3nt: TGCGCCAGCAGCTTTGACGCGCTTCGGGGCACCGGGGAGCTGTTTTTT

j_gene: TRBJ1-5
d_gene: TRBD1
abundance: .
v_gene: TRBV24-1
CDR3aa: CATSDLGQGATWGNQPQHF
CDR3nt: TGTGCCACCAGTGATTTGGGACAGGGGGCCACTTGGGGCAATCAGCCCCAGCATTTT

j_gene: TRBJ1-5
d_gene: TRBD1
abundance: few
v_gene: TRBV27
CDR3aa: CASSTGGIGQPQHF
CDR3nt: TGTGCCAGCAGTACAGGGGGCATAGGTCAGCCCCAGCATTTT

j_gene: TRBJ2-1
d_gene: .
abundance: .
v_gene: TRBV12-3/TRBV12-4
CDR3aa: CASSLAVIAYNEQFF
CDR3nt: TGTGCCAGCAGTTTAGCCGTTATTGCCTACAATGAGCAGTTCTTC

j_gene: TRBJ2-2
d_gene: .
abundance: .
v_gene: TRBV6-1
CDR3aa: CASSETPSGELFF
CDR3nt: TGTGCCAGCAGTGAAACTCCGTCCGGGGAGCTGTTTTTT

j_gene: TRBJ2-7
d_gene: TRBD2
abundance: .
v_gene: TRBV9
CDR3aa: CASSVDPAGGPHEQYF
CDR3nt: TGTGCCAGCAGCGTAGATCCAGCGGGAGGGCCCCACGAGCAGTACTTC

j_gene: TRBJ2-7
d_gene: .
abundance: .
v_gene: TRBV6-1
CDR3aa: CASSGRNIPYEQYF
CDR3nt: TGTGCCAGCAGTGGCAGGAATATCCCCTACGAGCAGTACTTC

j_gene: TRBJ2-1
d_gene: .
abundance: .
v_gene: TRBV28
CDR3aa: CASVLINEQFF
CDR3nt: TGTGCCAGCGTTTTAATCAATGAGCAGTTCTTC

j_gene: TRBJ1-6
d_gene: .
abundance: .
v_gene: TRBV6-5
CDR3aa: CASSYSDRYNSPLHF
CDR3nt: TGTGCCAGCAGTTACTCGGACAGATATAATTCACCCCTCCACTTT

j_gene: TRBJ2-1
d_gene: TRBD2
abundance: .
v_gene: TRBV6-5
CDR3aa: CASSYGLAASSYNEQFF
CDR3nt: TGTGCCAGCAGCTACGGTCTAGCGGCAAGCTCCTACAATGAGCAGTTCTTC

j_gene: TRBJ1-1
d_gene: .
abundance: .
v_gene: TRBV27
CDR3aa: CASSLFPGTENTEAFF
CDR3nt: TGTGCCAGCAGTTTATTTCCCGGGACGGAGAACACTGAAGCTTTCTTT

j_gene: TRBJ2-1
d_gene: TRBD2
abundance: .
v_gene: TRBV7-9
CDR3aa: CASSVPGLATSSYNEQFF
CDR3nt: TGTGCCAGCAGCGTACCGGGACTAGCGACGAGCTCCTACAATGAGCAGTTCTTC

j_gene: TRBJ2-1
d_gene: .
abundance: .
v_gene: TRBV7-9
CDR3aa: CASSLTPDSYNEQFF
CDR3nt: TGTGCCAGCAGCTTAACCCCCGACAGCTACAATGAGCAGTTCTTC

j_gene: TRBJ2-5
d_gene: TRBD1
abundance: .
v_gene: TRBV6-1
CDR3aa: CASSEAGTGQETQYF
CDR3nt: TGTGCCAGCAGTGAAGCCGGGACAGGGCAGGAGACCCAGTACTTC

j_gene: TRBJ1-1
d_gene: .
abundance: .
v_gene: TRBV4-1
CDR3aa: CASSQGREAFF
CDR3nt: TGCGCCAGCAGCCAAGGCAGGGAAGCTTTCTTT

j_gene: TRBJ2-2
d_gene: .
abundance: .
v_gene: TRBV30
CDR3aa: CAWDINDGSGELFF
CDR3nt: TGTGCCTGGGACATAAACGACGGGTCCGGGGAGCTGTTTTTT

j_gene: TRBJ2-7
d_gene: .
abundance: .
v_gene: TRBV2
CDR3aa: CASSGPGGAYEQYF
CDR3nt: TGTGCCAGCAGTGGTCCCGGGGGAGCCTACGAGCAGTACTTC

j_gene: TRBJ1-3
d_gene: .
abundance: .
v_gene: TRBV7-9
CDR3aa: CASRDSGAENTIYF
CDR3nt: TGTGCCAGCAGAGATTCAGGGGCTGAAAACACCATATATTTT

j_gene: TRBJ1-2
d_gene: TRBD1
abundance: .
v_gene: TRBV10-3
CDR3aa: CAIGQGAGPYGYTF
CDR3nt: TGTGCCATCGGTCAGGGGGCAGGACCCTATGGCTACACCTTC

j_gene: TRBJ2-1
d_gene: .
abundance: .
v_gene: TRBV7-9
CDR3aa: CASSSPFGDEQFF
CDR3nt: TGTGCCAGCAGCTCCCCTTTCGGGGATGAGCAGTTCTTC

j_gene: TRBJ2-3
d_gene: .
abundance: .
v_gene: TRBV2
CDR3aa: CASSESPRGPQDTQYF
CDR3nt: TGTGCCAGCAGTGAGAGCCCCCGCGGACCTCAAGATACGCAGTATTTT

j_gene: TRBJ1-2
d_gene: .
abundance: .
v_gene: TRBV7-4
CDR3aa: CASSQDLGGAYGYTF
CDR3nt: TGTGCCAGCAGCCAAGATCTCGGGGGCGCCTATGGCTACACCTTC

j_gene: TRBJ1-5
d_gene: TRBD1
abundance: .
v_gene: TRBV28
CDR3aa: CASSLGTGLDQPQHF
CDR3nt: TGTGCCAGCAGTTTAGGGACAGGGCTTGATCAGCCCCAGCATTTT

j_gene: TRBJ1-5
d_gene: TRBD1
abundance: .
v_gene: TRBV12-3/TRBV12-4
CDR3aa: CASRWTGSNQPQHF
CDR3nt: TGTGCCAGCAGGTGGACAGGGAGCAATCAGCCCCAGCATTTT

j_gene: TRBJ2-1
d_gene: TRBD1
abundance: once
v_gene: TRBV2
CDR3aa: CASFRRGPDYNEQFF
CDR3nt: TGTGCCAGCTTCCGCAGGGGGCCTGACTACAATGAGCAGTTCTTC

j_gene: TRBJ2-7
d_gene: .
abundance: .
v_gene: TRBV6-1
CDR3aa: CASSSPGRPYEQYF
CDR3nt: TGTGCCAGCAGTTCCCCGGGGAGGCCCTACGAGCAGTACTTC

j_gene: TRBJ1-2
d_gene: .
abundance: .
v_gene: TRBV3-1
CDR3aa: CASSQDRGYNGYTF
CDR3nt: TGTGCCAGCAGCCAAGATCGGGGGTACAATGGCTACACCTTC

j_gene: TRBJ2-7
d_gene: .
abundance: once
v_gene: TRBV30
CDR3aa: CAGTGLSSYEQYF
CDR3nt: TGTGCCGGAACGGGCCTTAGCTCCTACGAGCAGTACTTC

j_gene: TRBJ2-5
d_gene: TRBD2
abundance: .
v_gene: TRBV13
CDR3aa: CASSTRGGAETQYF
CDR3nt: TGTGCCAGCAGCACCCGCGGGGGAGCAGAGACCCAGTACTTC

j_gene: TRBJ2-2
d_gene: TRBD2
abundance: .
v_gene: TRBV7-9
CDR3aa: CASSFNIGGLANTGELFF
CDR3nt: TGTGCCAGCAGCTTTAACATCGGGGGACTAGCGAACACCGGGGAGCTGTTTTTT

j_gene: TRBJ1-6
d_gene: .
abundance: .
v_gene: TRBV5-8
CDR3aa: CASSFGERSYNSPLHF
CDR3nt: TGTGCCAGCAGCTTCGGGGAAAGGTCCTATAATTCACCCCTCCACTTT

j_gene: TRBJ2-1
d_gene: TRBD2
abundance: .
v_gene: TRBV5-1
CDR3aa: CASSFSGRAEFDEQFF
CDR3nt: TGCGCCAGCAGCTTTAGCGGGAGGGCCGAGTTCGATGAGCAGTTCTTC

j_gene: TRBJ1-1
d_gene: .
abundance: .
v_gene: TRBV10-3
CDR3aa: CAISESDSNTEAFF
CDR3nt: TGTGCCATCAGTGAGTCCGACAGTAACACTGAAGCTTTCTTT

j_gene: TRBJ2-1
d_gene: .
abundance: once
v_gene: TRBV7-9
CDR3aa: CASSPGDLSSYNEQFF
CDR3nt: TGTGCCAGCAGCCCCGGTGATTTGAGCTCCTACAATGAGCAGTTCTTC

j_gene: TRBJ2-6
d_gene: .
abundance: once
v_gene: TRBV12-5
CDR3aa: CASALGVVSSGANVLTF
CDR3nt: TGTGCTAGTGCCCTGGGGGTTGTAAGCTCTGGGGCCAACGTCCTGACTTTC

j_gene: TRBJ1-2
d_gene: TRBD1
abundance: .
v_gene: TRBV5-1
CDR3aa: CASSEPGTGGGYTF
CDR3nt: TGCGCCAGCAGCGAACCCGGGACAGGGGGCGGCTACACCTTC

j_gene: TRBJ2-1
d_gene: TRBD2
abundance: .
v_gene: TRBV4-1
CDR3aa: CASSLIGTSGGYNEQFF
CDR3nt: TGCGCCAGCAGCCTAATTGGGACTAGCGGGGGATACAATGAGCAGTTCTTC

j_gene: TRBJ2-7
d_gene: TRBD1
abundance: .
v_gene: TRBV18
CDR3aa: CASSSAGTGHFYEQYF
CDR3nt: TGTGCCAGCTCATCCGCCGGGACAGGCCACTTCTACGAGCAGTACTTC

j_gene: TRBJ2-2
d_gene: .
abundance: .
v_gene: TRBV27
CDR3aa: CASSLAGYAGELFF
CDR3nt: TGTGCCAGCAGTTTAGCCGGGTACGCCGGGGAGCTGTTTTTT

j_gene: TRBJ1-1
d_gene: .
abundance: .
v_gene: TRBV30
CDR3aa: CAWRIGGTEAFF
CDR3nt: TGTGCCTGGAGGATAGGGGGGACTGAAGCTTTCTTT

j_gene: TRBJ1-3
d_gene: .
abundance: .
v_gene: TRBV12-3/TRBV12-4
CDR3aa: CASREGPGAVGNTIYF
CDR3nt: TGTGCCAGCAGGGAAGGGCCAGGGGCGGTTGGAAACACCATATATTTT

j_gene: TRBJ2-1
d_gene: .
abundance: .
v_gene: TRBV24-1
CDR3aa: CATSDFDTSDDNEQFF
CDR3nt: TGTGCCACCAGTGATTTTGACACCTCCGACGACAATGAGCAGTTCTTC

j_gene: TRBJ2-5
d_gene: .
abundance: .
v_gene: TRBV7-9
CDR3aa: CASSLARQGSQETQYF
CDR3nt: TGTGCCAGCAGCTTAGCGCGGCAGGGGAGCCAAGAGACCCAGTACTTC

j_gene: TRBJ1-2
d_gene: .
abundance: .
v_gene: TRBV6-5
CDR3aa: CASSYSVNGPGYTF
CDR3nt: TGTGCCAGCAGTTACTCCGTCAACGGGCCTGGCTACACCTTC

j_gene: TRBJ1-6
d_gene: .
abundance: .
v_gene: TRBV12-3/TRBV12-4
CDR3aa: CASSFPTEYNSPLHF
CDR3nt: TGTGCCAGCAGTTTCCCGACGGAATATAATTCACCCCTCCACTTT

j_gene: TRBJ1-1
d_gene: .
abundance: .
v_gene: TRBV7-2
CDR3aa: CASSYPSGRHDQMNTEAFF
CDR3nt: TGTGCCAGCAGCTACCCCTCCGGGCGCCATGACCAGATGAACACTGAAGCTTTCTTT

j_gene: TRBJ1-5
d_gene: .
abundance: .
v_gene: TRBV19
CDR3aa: CASSITRNQPQHF
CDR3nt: TGTGCCAGTAGTATTACGCGGAATCAGCCCCAGCATTTT

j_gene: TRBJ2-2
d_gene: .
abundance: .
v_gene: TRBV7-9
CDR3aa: CASSLFPSQGVGELFF
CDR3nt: TGTGCCAGCAGCTTATTTCCCTCCCAGGGTGTCGGGGAGCTGTTTTTT

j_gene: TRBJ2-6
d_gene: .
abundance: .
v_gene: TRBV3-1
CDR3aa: CASSQDWVGYSGANVLTF
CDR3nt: TGTGCCAGCAGCCAAGATTGGGTCGGGTACTCTGGGGCCAACGTCCTGACTTTC